Each of the 27 T cell receptor beta chains below was sequenced from the same sample in a study of tumor and adjacent non-tumor tissue in lung cancer. RNA was extracted from bulk tissue without any cell sorting. The normal lung tissue was taken more than 3 cm from the tumor edge. Three rounds of nested PCR, following a modified ARM-PCR protocol, produced the TCRbeta library. TCRdb re-derived calls from the multiplex PCR reads in MiXCR, one entry per CDR3 protein. This table has tens of thousands of distinct CDR3 sequences, more than 75% appearing once. The sample was distant non-tumor lung tissue. All receptors come from a man in his 60s with non-small cell lung cancer.

With respect to this clonotype: One end of the junction fails to match germline, which may point to a read error. The CDR3 loop reads CASSLGRRNEKQFF. The CDR3 DNA sequence: TGTGCCAGCAGTTTAGGCCGGAGAAACGAAAAACAGTTTTTT. The V call is TRBV12-3 or TRBV12-4, the J call TRBJ1-4; D not certain. The CDR3 contains 14 residues.

This clonotype was detected many times. The chain is built from TRBV6-5 and TRBJ2-4; possibly TRBD2 for D (5 bases). V was shortened by 8 bases and J by 1 base, with 12 bases between the two germline ends. This CDR3 is built from 14 residues. CDR1 is MNHEY and CDR2 is SVGAGI in the germline V gene. The DNA for the CDR3 is TGTGCCAGCGCCGGGATTCGGGCCAAAAACATTCAGTACTTC. This gives the protein CASAGIRAKNIQYF.

About this clonotype: Likely a read error: the CDR3 ends without its conserved phenylalanine or tryptophan. This sequence joins TRBV19 and TRBJ1-5, with D perhaps TRBD1 (5 bases). This CDR3 is built from 15 residues. From germline, CDR1 is LNHDA and CDR2 SQIVND (reference sequence). Written as DNA, the CDR3 is TGTGCCAATAGTATGGGGACGGCTAGCAATCAGCCCCAGCATTCT. The encoded protein is CANSMGTASNQPQHS.

The CDR3 nucleotides are TGCAGCGTGGTCCCGGGACGGGGGGCGCGTATCCGTGGCTACACCTTC. Its protein product is CSVVPGRGARIRGYTF. The genes are TRBV29-1 and TRBJ1-2; D possibly corresponds to TRBD1 (6 bases). The CDR3 length is 16 residues. Germline assignment: CDR1 SQVTM and CDR2 ANQGSEA. V was clipped by 6 bases and J by 7 bases, with 27 bases between them.

This clonotype occurred once. CDR3 protein: CASSGGARGPGNEQFF. The CDR3 nucleotides are TGTGCCAGCAGTGGTGGGGCGAGAGGGCCGGGAAATGAGCAGTTCTTC. The V call is TRBV6-1, the J call TRBJ2-1, with D possibly called TRBD1 or TRBD2 (5 bases each). V lost 4 bases and J lost 7, with 20 bases in between. The CDR3 has 16 amino acids. The germline V gene has CDR1 MNHNS and CDR2 SASEGT.

This clonotype was observed a single time. The junction does not match germline at one end; this may be a read error. The chain employs TRBV6-5 and TRBJ2-3; possibly TRBD1 or TRBD2 for D (5 bases each). CDR1 MNHEY and CDR2 SVGAGI come from the germline V gene. This CDR3 has 13 amino acids. The CDR3 bases are TGTGCCTCCAGGGTACTAGACACAGATACGCACTGTTTT. It specifies CASRVLDTDTHCF.

Of note for this clonotype: Without the conserved terminal phenylalanine or tryptophan, this CDR3 likely stems from a read error. It is unclear where the CDR3 begins or ends on the DNA, so no DNA is shown, and the CDR3 is as TCRdb lists it. This sequence joins TRBV6-2 or TRBV6-3 and TRBJ2-1; the table's D call TRBD1 went unverified against the DNA. Inclusive of both ends, the CDR3 amounts to 14 amino acids. From germline, CDR1 is MNHEY and CDR2 SVGEGT. The CDR3 loop reads CATSRQDSYNEQFL.

This clonotype was observed a few times. A much larger clone sits a single nucleotide away, making a read error possible. This chain links TRBV7-9 with TRBJ2-3, with 11 bases identical to TRBD2. The CDR3 is 16 residues long. The V segment lost 7 bases and the J segment 3 bases; nucleotides outside the gene matches: 9. Germline CDR1 SEHNR, CDR2 FQNEAQ (reference sequence). The CDR3 region is CASNSTSGSGTDTQYF. In DNA form, the CDR3 reads TGTGCCAGCAACTCTACTAGCGGGAGTGGAACAGATACGCAGTATTTT.

V usage is TRBV12-5 and J usage is TRBJ2-1; 10 bases map to TRBD2. This CDR3 spans 15 amino acids. V was pared by 7 bases and J by 7 bases, with 10 bases of the junction left unmatched. The germline V gene has CDR1 LGHNT and CDR2 FRNRAP. The CDR3 DNA reads TGTGCTAGTGATTCCGGGACTAGCGTCTATAATGAGCAGTTCTTC. As protein: CASDSGTSVYNEQFF.

This clonotype was picked up many times. The chain couples TRBV5-1 to TRBJ2-1; TRBD2 aligns across 7 bases. The CDR3 consists of 15 residues. With V trimmed by 4 bases and J by 6 bases, 10 bases remained unmatched. Germline lookup yields CDR1 SGHRS and CDR2 YFSETQ. The CDR3 nucleotides read TGCGCCAGCAGCCCTCGTCTGGCGGGAGCCAATGAGCAGTTCTTC. Translated, it gives CASSPRLAGANEQFF. Drawing the rest from reference TRBV5-1 and TRBJ2-1, the complete variable domain is KAGVTQTPRYLIKTRGQQVTLSCSPISGHRSVSWYQQTPGQGLQFLFEYFSETQRNKGNFPGRFSGRQFSNSRSEMNVSTLELGDSALYLCASSPRLAGANEQFFGPGTRLTVL.

With respect to this clonotype: The CDR3 carries no conserved terminal phenylalanine or tryptophan, so it likely arises from a read error. The gene calls are TRBV29-1 and TRBJ2-7; 9 nucleotides line up with TRBD1. CDR3 size: 15 residues. Germline assignment: CDR1 SQVTM and CDR2 ANQGSEA. Losses at the gene ends were 7 bases for V and 5 bases for J; bases not matched to a gene: 15. Here the CDR3 DNA reads TGCAGCGCAACAGGGGGGGGACAGGGTTCCCACGAGCAGTACCTT. This sequence encodes CSATGGGQGSHEQYL.

J is TRBJ2-7 and V is TRBV5-4; D unclear. V was clipped by 4 bases and J by 7 bases, with 18 bases between them. This CDR3 region has 14 residues. Germline V gene lookup returns CDR1 SGHNT and CDR2 YYREEE (reference sequence). CDR3 sequence reads: CASSMVGNNYEQYF. The CDR3 region has the DNA TGTGCCAGCAGCATGGTTGGAAATAACTATGAGCAGTACTTC.

In the case of this clonotype: Since a much larger clone is just one base distant, this may be a read error. The chain couples TRBV24-1 to TRBJ2-3; D remains unclear. Germline V gene data show CDR1 as KGHDR and CDR2 as SFDVKD. The CDR3 spans 15 residues. Trimming pared 4 bases from V and 2 bases from J, leaving 12 bases between. The DNA of the CDR3 is TGTGCCACCAGTGACCCGACCAGTAACACAGATACGCAGTATTTT. It encodes CATSDPTSNTDTQYF.

V gene TRBV29-1 combines with J gene TRBJ2-7, with D possibly TRBD1 on 5 matching bases. This CDR3 has 12 residues. Trimming left V 4 bases short and J 4 bases short, with 11 bases between. The germline gives CDR1 SQVTM, CDR2 ANQGSEA. The CDR3: CSVGTRVYEQYF. Here the CDR3 DNA reads TGCAGCGTTGGGACAAGGGTATACGAGCAGTACTTC.

CDR3 protein: CASSPSGQGALGQYF. For the CDR3, the DNA is TGTGCCAGCAGCCCCTCGGGACAGGGGGCTCTGGGGCAGTACTTC. The chain employs TRBV11-3 and TRBJ2-7; 12 nucleotides agree with TRBD1. The V segment lost 5 bases and the J segment 9 bases; nucleotides outside the gene matches: 11. The CDR3 length is 15 residues. Germline CDR1 is SGHNT and CDR2 is YENEEA.

In the case of this clonotype: Its ends do not fully match the called genes, so a read error is possible. This chain links TRBV11-1 with TRBJ2-1; possibly TRBD1 for D (5 bases). The CDR3 runs to 15 residues. In germline, CDR1 is SGHAT, CDR2 FQDESV (reference sequence). CDR3: CASNPARVLDNEQFF. The CDR3 bases are TGTGCCAGCAACCCCGCAAGAGTGTTGGACAATGAGCAGTTTTTC.

CDR3 nucleotide sequence: TGCGCCAGCAGTGAACTGGCGGGAGTAAGTGAGCAGTACTTC. Translation gives CASSELAGVSEQYF. The rearrangement links TRBV10-1 to TRBJ2-7; 7 bases agree with TRBD2. Germline values: CDR1 WNHNN, CDR2 SYGVQD (reference sequence). V was clipped by 3 bases and J by 7 bases; unmatched bases: 9. The CDR3 sequence is 14 residues long.

This clonotype was counted between two and nine times. A junction end diverges from the germline sequence, so it may reflect a read error. V is TRBV29-1 and J is TRBJ2-7; D perhaps matches TRBD1 (6 bases). There are 14 residues in the CDR3. Germline-derived CDR1 and CDR2 are SQVTM and ANQGSEA. The CDR3: CSVMGAVSSYGQYF. The CDR3 region has the DNA TGCAGCGTTATGGGGGCAGTTAGCTCCTACGGGCAGTACTTC.

As to this clonotype: The conserved final phenylalanine or tryptophan is absent from the CDR3, which likely points to a read error. The DNA is omitted, as the CDR3 cannot be located on it reliably, and the CDR3 follows TCRdb's listing. The chain is built from TRBV6-4 and TRBJ2-1; no DNA check was done on the table's D call, TRBD2. The germline CDR1 and CDR2 sequences are MRHNA and SNTAGT. The CDR3 extends over 14 residues, inclusive of both ends. The CDR3 region is CASSDSGTINEQLS.

Many counts were recorded for this clonotype. The V and J genes are TRBV6-1 and TRBJ2-3, with 8 bases lining up with TRBD1. CDR1 is MNHNS and CDR2 is SASEGT in the germline V gene. The CDR3 is made up of 14 amino acids. V trimming: 7 bases; J trimming: 2 bases; junction bases outside the gene matches: 5. The CDR3 DNA reads TGTGCCAGCATTAGGACAGGGTTCACAGATACGCAGTATTTT. It codes for CASIRTGFTDTQYF.

The rearrangement links TRBV5-1 to TRBJ2-1; 7 nucleotides align to TRBD2. The CDR3 consists of 17 residues. The germline V gene has CDR1 SGHRS and CDR2 YFSETQ. Germline trimming cut 2 bases from V and 8 bases from J; bases unmatched to any gene: 16. CDR3 DNA sequence: TGCGCCAGCAGCTTACCACCTCCGGGACTAACGGTTGATGAGCAGTTCTTC. Translation: CASSLPPPGLTVDEQFF.

Comments on this clonotype: At one boundary the junction diverges from the germline segment, which might be a read error. This sequence joins TRBV14 and TRBJ2-1, with D possibly matching TRBD2 (6 bases). Germline V gene lookup returns CDR1 SGHDN and CDR2 FVKESK. The CDR3 runs 17 residues. The CDR3, as DNA: TGTGCCAGCAACCAAGACCGACTAACGGGAGCAGGGAATGAGCAGTTCTTC. Amino acids: CASNQDRLTGAGNEQFF.

In the case of this clonotype: At one end, the junction sequence differs from germline, possibly due to a read error. V gene TRBV6-6 combines with J gene TRBJ2-7; D gene unclear. The length of the CDR3 is 14 residues. The V gene's germline CDR1 is MNHNY and CDR2 SVGAGI (reference sequence). The CDR3 coding sequence is TGTGTCAGCAGTTCCAGTCCGAAAGATTACGAGCAGTACTTC. It specifies CVSSSSPKDYEQYF.

Of note for this clonotype: Mismatch with germline at one junction end may stem from a read error. The chain has TRBV4-2 and TRBJ2-1; a weak D match, TRBD1 (6 bases). Germline CDR1 reads LGHNA; CDR2 reads YNFKEQ. CDR3 size: 20 residues. In nucleotides, the CDR3 is TGTGCCAGCAACCAAGGACTTCAATTTACACAGGGTAATTCCTACAGCGAGCAGTTCTTC. Amino acid sequence: CASNQGLQFTQGNSYSEQFF.

Regarding this clonotype: One end of the junction is discordant with germline, which a read error may explain. The chain links TRBV6-5 to TRBJ1-1; possible D gene TRBD1, 5 bases. In germline, CDR1 is MNHEY, CDR2 SVGAGI. CDR3 length: 16 amino acids. The CDR3 coding sequence is TGTACCAGCAGTCACTACCTAGGGGCTATGAACACTGAAGCTTTCTTT. The encoded protein is CTSSHYLGAMNTEAFF.

This clonotype was seen only a few times. At one end the junction does not follow the germline gene, possibly because of a read error. This chain connects TRBV6-5 to TRBJ2-3, with 12 bases fitting TRBD2. The CDR3 covers 17 residues. CDR1 is MNHEY and CDR2 is SVGAGI in the germline V gene. The CDR3 region has the DNA TGTGGCAGCAGACGGAAAGGACTAGCGGGGTCCACAGATACACAGTATTTT. It codes for CGSRRKGLAGSTDTQYF.

This clonotype showed up just once. The J gene is TRBJ2-7, the V gene TRBV6-2 or TRBV6-3; a weak D match, TRBD1 (6 bases). CDR1 and CDR2 (germline): MNHEY, SVGEGT. The CDR3 sequence is 12 residues long. V lost 6 bases and J 5 bases, leaving 11 bases between the germline ends. The CDR3 sequence is CASRATGDEQYF. The CDR3 coding sequence is TGTGCCAGCAGAGCGACAGGTGACGAGCAGTACTTC.